This T cell receptor (beta chain) was identified during a study of OX40 agonist ivuxolimab in advanced cancers. Study summary: Given to patients was ivuxolimab, an agonistic anti-OX40 (CD134) antibody.

TCRdb's copy holds only in-frame clones and misses some; the assay was immunoSEQ multiplex PCR. The repertoire has tens of thousands of clones, around 80% of them found once; the top ten carry about 9.4%. This specimen consisted of CD4+ or CD8+ T cells sorted from blood, obtained in a trial of the OX40 agonist ivuxolimab. This receptor was taken from an adult with an advanced solid tumor such as melanoma, head and neck, liver or kidney cancer.

In nucleotides, the CDR3 is TGTGCCTGGAGCTCTATGGGACTCTACGAGCAGTACTTC. It specifies CAWSSMGLYEQYF. The chain combines TRBV30 with TRBJ2-7; tentative D call: TRBD2 (6 bases). CDR1 and CDR2 (germline): GTSNPN, SVGIG (reference sequence). The CDR3 consists of 13 residues. Trimming left V 3 bases short and J 3 bases short, with 12 bases between.